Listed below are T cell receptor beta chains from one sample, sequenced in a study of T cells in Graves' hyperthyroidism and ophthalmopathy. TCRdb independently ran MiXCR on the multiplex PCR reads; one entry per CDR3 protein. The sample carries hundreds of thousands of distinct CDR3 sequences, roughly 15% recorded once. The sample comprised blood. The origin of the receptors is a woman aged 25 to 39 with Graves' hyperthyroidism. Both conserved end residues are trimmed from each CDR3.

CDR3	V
ASSEYGTDTQY	TRBV2
ASSQPPRGEAF	TRBV14
ASSWGQGPYEQY	TRBV7-2
SARDSGRVQSPDTQY	TRBV20-1
ASSQVNGQGYEQY	TRBV4-1
ASSLSGPGQGKETQY	TRBV27
ATSGWDRNYGYT	TRBV15
ASSEGRGLAGGKETQY	TRBV2
ASSPTGDEQF	TRBV7-9
ASSYLQANSPLH	TRBV6-6
ASSPPGGRETQY	TRBV28
ASSQDIQGRANEKLF	TRBV4-2
SVGLSLDTGELF	TRBV29-1
AWSRGDTQY	TRBV30
ASSLGLANEQY	TRBV7-2
ASSVGGNHYTGELF	TRBV9
ASSLQGFGANEKLF	TRBV9
ASAPGDEKLF	TRBV6-2/TRBV6-3
ASSARQGNEQF	TRBV9
SVCGQGYTEAF	TRBV29-1
ASRGAFYGYT	TRBV27
ASSTRQGGQPQH	TRBV19
ASSLGAGGETQY	TRBV7-2
AISEGRGDIQY	TRBV10-3
SVNGGSEQY	TRBV29-1
ASSSGQSYGYT	TRBV28
ASSPRVQQPQH	TRBV12-3/TRBV12-4
ASSPRDGHNQPQH	TRBV6-1
ASSLNDRQPQH	TRBV7-6
ASGLVPFGDPGELF	TRBV12-5
ASGPAGILTDTQY	TRBV7-9
ASSEEVMLGANVLT	TRBV2
ASSPGTGGRTDTQY	TRBV7-3
ASETSSPPYEQY	TRBV28
ASSSGTAVGDEKLF	TRBV12-3/TRBV12-4
SARAHGQDTGELF	TRBV20-1
AWGPGGEETQY	TRBV30
ASLPTLDRPGPDTQY	TRBV4-1
ASSSRDSNTDTQY	TRBV28
ASSYAPGVGQPQH	TRBV6-6
ASSESNLAGGSYEQY	TRBV2
ASSLRGRTYNEQF	TRBV28
ASSRDRDSSYEQY	TRBV4-2
SVSRGLFEQY	TRBV29-1
SARDLTLSYNEQF	TRBV20-1
ASSKGHDPNQPQH	TRBV18
ASSYAGQEAF	TRBV6-5
ASKGPNEFNQPQH	TRBV2
ASSPGLAARFGANVLT	TRBV5-1
SARLWQGGTEAF	TRBV20-1
ASSFSPGTSGRARY	TRBV7-2